The entry that follows covers one TCR beta chain sequence. The antigen remains unidentified. Profiling relied on immunoSEQ multiplex PCR, and the TCRdb table lists in-frame clones only, not all of them. There are more than 85,000 clones in the sample; roughly 87% occur only once, and 19% lies in the top ten. The time point is: cycle 4 day 1 (C4D1), after 6 weeks of nivolumab. Exposure to brentuximab vedotin varied, and each patient had relapsed following autologous stem cell transplantation. Progressive disease, partial response or complete response was each patient's best response. CDR1 GTSNPN and CDR2 SVGIG come from the germline V gene (reference sequence). Deletions cut 1 base from V and 8 bases from J, with 15 bases between. This CDR3 has 14 residues. These data are taken from a study of PD-1 blockade in classical Hodgkin lymphoma. Whole-study results and caveats: As was reported, newly diagnosed patients showed lower baseline TCR diversity than healthy donors did. Individuals who commenced nivolumab within less than 1 year of ASCT were excluded. Significantly greater TCR diversity emerged by C4D1 in CD4+ cells but not CD8+ cells.

The source is a human donor with classical Hodgkin lymphoma. The sequencing used peripheral blood mononuclear cells (PBMCs), collected before the fourth cycle of nivolumab. The chain carries TRBV30 and TRBJ2-1, with a tentative D call TRBD2 (6 bases). DNA for the CDR3: TGTGCCTGGAGTGGTGGGAGGAGTGTCGATGAGCAGTTCTTC. It codes for CAWSGGRSVDEQFF. The complete variable domain, with remaining parts taken from reference TRBV30 and TRBJ2-1, reads SQTIHQWPATLVQPVGSPLSLECTVEGTSNPNLYWYRQAAGRGLQLLFYSVGIGQISSEVPQNLSASRPQDRQFILSSKKLLLSDSGFYLCAWSGGRSVDEQFFGPGTRLTVL.